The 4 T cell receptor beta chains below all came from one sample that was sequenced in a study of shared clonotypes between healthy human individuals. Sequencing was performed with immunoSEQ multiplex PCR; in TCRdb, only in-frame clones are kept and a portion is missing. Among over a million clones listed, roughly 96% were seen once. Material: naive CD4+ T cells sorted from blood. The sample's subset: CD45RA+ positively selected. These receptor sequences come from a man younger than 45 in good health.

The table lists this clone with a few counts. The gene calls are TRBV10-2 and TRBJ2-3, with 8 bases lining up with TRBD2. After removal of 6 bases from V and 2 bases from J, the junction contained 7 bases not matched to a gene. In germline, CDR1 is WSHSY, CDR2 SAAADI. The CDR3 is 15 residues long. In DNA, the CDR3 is TGCGCCAGCAGCCCCCAGCGGGAGATCACAGATACGCAGTATTTT. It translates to CASSPQREITDTQYF.

The CDR3 spells CASSFLAGGVTDTQYF. The CDR3 DNA reads TGTGCCAGTAGTTTCTTAGCGGGAGGTGTCACAGATACGCAGTATTTT. This chain links TRBV19 with TRBJ2-3; 10 bases align to TRBD2. CDR1 and CDR2 (germline): LNHDA, SQIVND (reference sequence). V shed 5 bases, J shed 2 bases, and the junction held 7 bases outside the gene matches. This CDR3 has 16 residues.

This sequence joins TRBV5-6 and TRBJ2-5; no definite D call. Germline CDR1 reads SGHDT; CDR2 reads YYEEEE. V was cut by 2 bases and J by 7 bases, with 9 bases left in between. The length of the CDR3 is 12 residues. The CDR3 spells CASSFGRRTQYF. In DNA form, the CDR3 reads TGTGCCAGCAGCTTTGGAAGACGGACCCAGTACTTC.

For the CDR3, the DNA is TGCGCCAGCAGCACGATACCGGAGCTATACAATGAGCAGTTCTTC. Its protein product is CASSTIPELYNEQFF. The rearrangement links TRBV5-1 to TRBJ2-1; D gene ambiguous. The V and J ends lost 4 bases and 4 bases respectively, with 15 bases between them. The CDR3 spans 15 residues. Germline CDR1 is SGHRS and CDR2 is YFSETQ.